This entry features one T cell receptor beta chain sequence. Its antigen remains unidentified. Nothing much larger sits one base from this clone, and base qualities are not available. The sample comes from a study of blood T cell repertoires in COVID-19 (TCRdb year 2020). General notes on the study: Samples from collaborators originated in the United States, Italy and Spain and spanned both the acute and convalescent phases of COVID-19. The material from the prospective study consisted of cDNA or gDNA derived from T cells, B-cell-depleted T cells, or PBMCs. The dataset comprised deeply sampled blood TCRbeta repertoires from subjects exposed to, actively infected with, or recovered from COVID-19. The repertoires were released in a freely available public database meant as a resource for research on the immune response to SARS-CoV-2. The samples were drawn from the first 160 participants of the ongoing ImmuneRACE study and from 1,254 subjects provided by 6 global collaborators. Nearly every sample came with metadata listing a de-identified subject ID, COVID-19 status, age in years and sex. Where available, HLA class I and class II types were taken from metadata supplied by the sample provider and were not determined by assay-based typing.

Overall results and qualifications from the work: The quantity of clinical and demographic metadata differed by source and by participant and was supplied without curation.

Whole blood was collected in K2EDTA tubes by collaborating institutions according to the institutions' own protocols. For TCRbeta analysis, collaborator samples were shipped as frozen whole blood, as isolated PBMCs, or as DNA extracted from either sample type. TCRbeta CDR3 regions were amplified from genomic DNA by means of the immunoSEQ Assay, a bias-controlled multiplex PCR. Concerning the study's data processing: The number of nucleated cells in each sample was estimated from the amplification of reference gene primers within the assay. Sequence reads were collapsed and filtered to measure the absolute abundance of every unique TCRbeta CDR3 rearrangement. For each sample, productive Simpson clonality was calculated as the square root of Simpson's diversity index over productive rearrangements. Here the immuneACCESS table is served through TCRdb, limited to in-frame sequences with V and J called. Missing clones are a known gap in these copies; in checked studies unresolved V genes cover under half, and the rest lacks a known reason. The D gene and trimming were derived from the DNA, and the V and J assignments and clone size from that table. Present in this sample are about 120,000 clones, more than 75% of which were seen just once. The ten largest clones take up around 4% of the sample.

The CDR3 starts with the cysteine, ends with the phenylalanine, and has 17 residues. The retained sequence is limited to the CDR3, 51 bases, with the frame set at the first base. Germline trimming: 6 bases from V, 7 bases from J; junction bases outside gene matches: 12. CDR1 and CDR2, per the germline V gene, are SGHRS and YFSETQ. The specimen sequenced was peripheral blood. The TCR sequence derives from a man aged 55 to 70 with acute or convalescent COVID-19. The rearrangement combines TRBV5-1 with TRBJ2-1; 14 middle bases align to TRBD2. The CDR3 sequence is CASTGTSGSRLNNEQFF. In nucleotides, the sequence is TGCGCCAGCACCGGGACTAGCGGGAGTCGACTTAATAATGAGCAGTTCTTC.